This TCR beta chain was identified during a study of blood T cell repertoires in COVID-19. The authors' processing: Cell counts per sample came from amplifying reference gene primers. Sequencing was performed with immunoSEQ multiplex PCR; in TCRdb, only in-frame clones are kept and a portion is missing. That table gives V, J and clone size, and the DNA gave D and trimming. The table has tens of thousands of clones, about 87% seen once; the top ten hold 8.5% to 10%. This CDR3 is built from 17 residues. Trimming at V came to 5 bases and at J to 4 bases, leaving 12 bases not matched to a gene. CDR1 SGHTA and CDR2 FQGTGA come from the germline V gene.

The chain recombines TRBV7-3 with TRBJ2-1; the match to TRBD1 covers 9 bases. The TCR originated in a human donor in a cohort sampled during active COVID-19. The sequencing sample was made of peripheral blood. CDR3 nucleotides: TGTGCCAGCAGCGCCACCCTCACAGGGGGCGCGTACAATGAGCAGTTCTTC. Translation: CASSATLTGGAYNEQFF.